The TCR beta chain described here comes from a study of blood T cell repertoires in COVID-19. About the research overall: Spain, Italy and the United States supplied samples that represented acute and convalescent COVID-19. The cDNA or gDNA used as material had been derived from T cells, B-cell-depleted T cells, or PBMCs.

Per the study methods: The assay estimated nucleated cells by amplifying reference gene primers. TCRdb keeps only in-frame clones here, not all; method: immunoSEQ multiplex PCR. From that table come the V and J calls and clone size; the DNA was used to work out D and trimming. The sample carries around 170,000 clones, roughly nine tenths recorded once. Trimming cost V 5 bases and J 2 bases; bases outside gene matches: 8. Germline V gene lookup returns CDR1 LNHDA and CDR2 SQIVND (reference sequence). The CDR3 contains 16 residues. Specimen: peripheral blood. This TCR was sampled from a woman in her twenties or thirties with active or convalescent COVID-19. V is TRBV19 and J is TRBJ1-5; 8 bases are shared with TRBD1. In DNA form, the CDR3 reads TGTGCCAGTAGTTCAACCCCACAGGGGGGCAATCAGCCCCAGCATTTT. Translated: CASSSTPQGGNQPQHF.